This TCR beta chain derives from a study of T cell repertoires in cytomegalovirus infection. CDR1 and CDR2 (germline): ENHRY, SYGVKD. This CDR3 region has 15 residues. Details on this clonotype: A read error is possible here, since a much larger clone lies one base away.

TCRdb itself ran the reads through MiXCR, one entry per CDR3 protein. The repertoire holds fewer than 700,000 distinct CDR3 sequences, with less than 25% as singletons. Sequencing was done on a sample of CD8+ T cells from PBMCs. The receptor comes from a human donor in good health (CMV status not recorded). Some clones in this sample may be carry-over from other donors' samples. The chain combines TRBV10-3 with TRBJ1-1, with 10 bases that match TRBD1. CDR3 sequence: CVIAGGDRGGPEAFF. CDR3 coding DNA: TGTGTCATCGCAGGGGGGGACAGGGGAGGACCTGAAGCTTTCTTT.